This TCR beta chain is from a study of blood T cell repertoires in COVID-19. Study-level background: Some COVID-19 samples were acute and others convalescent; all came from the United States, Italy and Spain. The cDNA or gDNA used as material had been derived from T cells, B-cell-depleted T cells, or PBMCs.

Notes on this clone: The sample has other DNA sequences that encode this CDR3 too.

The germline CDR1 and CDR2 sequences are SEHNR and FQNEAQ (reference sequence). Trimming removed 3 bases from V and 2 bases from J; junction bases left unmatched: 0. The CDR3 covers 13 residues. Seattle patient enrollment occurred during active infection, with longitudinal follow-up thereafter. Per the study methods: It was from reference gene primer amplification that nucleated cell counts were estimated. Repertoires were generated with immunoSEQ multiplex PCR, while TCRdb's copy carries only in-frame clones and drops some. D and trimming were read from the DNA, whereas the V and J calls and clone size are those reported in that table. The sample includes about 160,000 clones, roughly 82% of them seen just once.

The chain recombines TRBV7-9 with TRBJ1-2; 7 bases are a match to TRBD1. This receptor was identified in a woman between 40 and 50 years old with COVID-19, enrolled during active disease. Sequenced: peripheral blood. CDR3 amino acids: CASSLGQNYGYTF. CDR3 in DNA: TGTGCCAGCAGCTTGGGACAGAACTATGGCTACACCTTC.